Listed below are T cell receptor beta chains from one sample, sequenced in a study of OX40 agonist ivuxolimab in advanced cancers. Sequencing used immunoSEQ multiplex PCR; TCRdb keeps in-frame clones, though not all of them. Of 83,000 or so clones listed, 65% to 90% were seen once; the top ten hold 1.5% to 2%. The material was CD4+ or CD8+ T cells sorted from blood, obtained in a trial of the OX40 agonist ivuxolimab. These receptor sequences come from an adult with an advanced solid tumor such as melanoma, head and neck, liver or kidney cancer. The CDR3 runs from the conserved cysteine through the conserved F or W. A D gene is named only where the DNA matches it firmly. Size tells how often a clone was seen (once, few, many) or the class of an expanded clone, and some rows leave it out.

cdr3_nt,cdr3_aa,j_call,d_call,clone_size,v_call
TGTGCCAGCAGTTACTCGAGAAGGAATCAGCCCCAGCATTTT,CASSYSRRNQPQHF,TRBJ1-5,-,-,TRBV6-5
TGCGCCAGCGGAACTAGCGGGGCAACAGATACGCAGTATTTT,CASGTSGATDTQYF,TRBJ2-3,TRBD2,-,TRBV5-1
TGTGCCAGCAGCTTTGGGAGGTCCACTGAAGCTTTCTTT,CASSFGRSTEAFF,TRBJ1-1,-,-,TRBV11-3
TGTGCCAGCAGCATAGTTGGCAATCAGCCCCAGCATTTT,CASSIVGNQPQHF,TRBJ1-5,-,-,TRBV28
TGTGCCAGTAGCACGAGCGGGGTCGACTCCTACGAGCAGTACTTC,CASSTSGVDSYEQYF,TRBJ2-7,TRBD2,-,TRBV19
TGTGCCAGCAGTGAACCTGGGACAGGGGCCTACGAGCAGTACTTC,CASSEPGTGAYEQYF,TRBJ2-7,TRBD1,-,TRBV6-1
TGTGCCAGCAGCTCCAACGTGGGCACCGGGGAGCTGTTTTTT,CASSSNVGTGELFF,TRBJ2-2,-,once,TRBV7-3
TGTGCCAGCAGCTTATTTGTATTAGCGGGAGGGCCGATTCCTTACGAGCAGTACTTC,CASSLFVLAGGPIPYEQYF,TRBJ2-7,TRBD2,-,TRBV7-2
TGTGCCAGTAAAAGAACCCCGAGACAGAACACTGAAGCTTTCTTT,CASKRTPRQNTEAFF,TRBJ1-1,-,-,TRBV19
TGTGCCAGCAGCTTCGGAGGGACAGGGGCGAAAGATACGCAGTATTTT,CASSFGGTGAKDTQYF,TRBJ2-3,TRBD1,-,TRBV11-3
TGCGCCAGCAGCTTGGGAACGGTTTACGAGCAGTACTTC,CASSLGTVYEQYF,TRBJ2-7,-,-,TRBV5-1
TGTGCCAGCAGCTTAACTTTCGGCACTGAAGCTTTCTTT,CASSLTFGTEAFF,TRBJ1-1,-,-,TRBV11-3
TGTGCCAGCAGTCGAGCGAGCCTTAACTATGGCTACACCTTC,CASSRASLNYGYTF,TRBJ1-2,-,-,TRBV28
TGTGCCAGCAGCCAACCCCCTAGCCGGGGTCTCGTGGAGCTGTTTTTT,CASSQPPSRGLVELFF,TRBJ2-2,-,-,TRBV4-2
TGTGCCAGCAGCTTTATAGATACGCAGTATTTT,CASSFIDTQYF,TRBJ2-3,-,few,TRBV11-2
TGTGCCAGCAGCTTAGCGGGAGGGGCCACAGATACGCAGTATTTT,CASSLAGGATDTQYF,TRBJ2-3,TRBD2,-,TRBV11-3
TGTGCCAGCAAGGCCGGGGCGGGAACCGATACGCAGTATTTT,CASKAGAGTDTQYF,TRBJ2-3,-,-,TRBV6-6
TGTGCCAGCAGTTTTAGAGCGGGAGGAGGCGAGCAGTACTTC,CASSFRAGGGEQYF,TRBJ2-7,TRBD2,-,TRBV28
TGTGCCAGCTCACCAGAGAGAGATACGCAGTATTTT,CASSPERDTQYF,TRBJ2-3,-,-,TRBV18
TGTGCCAGCAGCCGGCTAGCGGGAGCAGATACGCAGTATTTT,CASSRLAGADTQYF,TRBJ2-3,TRBD2,-,TRBV11-3
TGTGCCAGCAGTTCGAACACCTACGAGCAGTACTTC,CASSSNTYEQYF,TRBJ2-7,-,-,TRBV27
TGTGCCAGCAGCTATGGGACAGTGAACACTGAAGCTTTCTTT,CASSYGTVNTEAFF,TRBJ1-1,TRBD1,-,TRBV6-6
TGTGCCAGCAGTGAAGGGGGGGCCGGTGAAAAACTGTTTTTT,CASSEGGAGEKLFF,TRBJ1-4,-,-,TRBV6-1
TGTGCCAGCAGTGAATACGGCAGCAATCAGCCCCAGCATTTT,CASSEYGSNQPQHF,TRBJ1-5,-,-,TRBV2
TGTGCCAGCAGCTCAGACAGGGGCATGCAGTATTTT,CASSSDRGMQYF,TRBJ2-3,TRBD1,-,TRBV11-2
TGTGCCAGTAGAGGGGGAGAGACCCAGTACTTC,CASRGGETQYF,TRBJ2-5,-,-,TRBV19
TGTGCCAGCAGCTCCCCCATGGGGGGGCAAGAGACCCAGTACTTC,CASSSPMGGQETQYF,TRBJ2-5,TRBD2,few,TRBV5-6
TGTGCCAGCACGACAACTCCGAACACTGAAGCTTTCTTT,CASTTTPNTEAFF,TRBJ1-1,-,-,TRBV2
TGTGCCATCAGCCCCGGACAGGGTATCGGTGAGCAGTTCTTC,CAISPGQGIGEQFF,TRBJ2-1,TRBD1,-,TRBV10-3
TGTGCTAGTGCTTTCCGGGACAGGGGCCACACTGAAGCTTTCTTT,CASAFRDRGHTEAFF,TRBJ1-1,TRBD1,-,TRBV12-5
TGTGCCAGCAGCTTTTGGGGGGAATTTACAGATACGCAGTATTTT,CASSFWGEFTDTQYF,TRBJ2-3,-,-,TRBV7-9
TGTGCCAGCAGCTACATCCCCTACGAGCAGTACTTC,CASSYIPYEQYF,TRBJ2-7,-,once,TRBV28
TGTGCCACCAGCCAGCGGGGTTCCGGGGAGCTGTTTTTT,CATSQRGSGELFF,TRBJ2-2,TRBD2,-,TRBV15
TGTGCCAGTAGTCCGAGGACTAGCGGGAGGGATGAGCAGTTCTTC,CASSPRTSGRDEQFF,TRBJ2-1,TRBD2,-,TRBV19
TGTGCCAGCATGTTCGTGAGGGGTGAGCAGTACTTC,CASMFVRGEQYF,TRBJ2-7,-,medium-sized,TRBV2
TGTGCCAGCTCTAGTGTCAATGAAAAACTGTTTTTT,CASSSVNEKLFF,TRBJ1-4,-,-,TRBV18
TGTGCCGGGGCTTGGGCAGAGGGTTACAATGAGCAGTTCTTC,CAGAWAEGYNEQFF,TRBJ2-1,-,-,TRBV7-8
TGTGCCTGCGGGCGGAGCTACAATGAGCAGTTCTTC,CACGRSYNEQFF,TRBJ2-1,-,few,TRBV30
TGTGCCAGTAGTATTCAGCTAACTAATGAAAAACTGTTTTTT,CASSIQLTNEKLFF,TRBJ1-4,-,-,TRBV19
TGTGCCAGCAGCCAACAGCACTACGAGCAGTACTTC,CASSQQHYEQYF,TRBJ2-7,-,-,TRBV14
TGTGCCAGCAATGGGGGCGAGGTCGGAAACACCATATATTTT,CASNGGEVGNTIYF,TRBJ1-3,-,-,TRBV18
TGTGCCAGCATCAGGGGCAACTCTGGAAACACCATATATTTT,CASIRGNSGNTIYF,TRBJ1-3,-,-,TRBV6-1
TGCGCCAGCAGCGAGCCCCTTGGGGTTAGCACAGATACGCAGTATTTT,CASSEPLGVSTDTQYF,TRBJ2-3,-,-,TRBV5-1